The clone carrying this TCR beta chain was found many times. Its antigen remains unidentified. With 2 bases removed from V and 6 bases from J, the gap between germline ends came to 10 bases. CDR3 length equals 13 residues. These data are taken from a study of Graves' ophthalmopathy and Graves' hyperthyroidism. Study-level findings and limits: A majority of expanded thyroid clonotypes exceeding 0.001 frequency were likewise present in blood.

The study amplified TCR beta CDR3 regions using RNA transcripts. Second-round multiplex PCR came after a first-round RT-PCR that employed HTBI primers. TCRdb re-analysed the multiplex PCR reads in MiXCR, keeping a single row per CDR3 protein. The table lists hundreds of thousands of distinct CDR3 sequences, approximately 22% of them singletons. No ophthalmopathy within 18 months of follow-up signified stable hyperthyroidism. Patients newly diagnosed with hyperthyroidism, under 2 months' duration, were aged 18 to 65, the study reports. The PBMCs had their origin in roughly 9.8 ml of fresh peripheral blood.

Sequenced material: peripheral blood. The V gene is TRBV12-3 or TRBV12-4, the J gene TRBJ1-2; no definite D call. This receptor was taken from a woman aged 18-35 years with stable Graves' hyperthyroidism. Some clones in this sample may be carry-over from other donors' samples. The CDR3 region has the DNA TGTGCCAGCAGTTTATTGAACTGGGATGGCTACACCTTC. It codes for CASSLLNWDGYTF.